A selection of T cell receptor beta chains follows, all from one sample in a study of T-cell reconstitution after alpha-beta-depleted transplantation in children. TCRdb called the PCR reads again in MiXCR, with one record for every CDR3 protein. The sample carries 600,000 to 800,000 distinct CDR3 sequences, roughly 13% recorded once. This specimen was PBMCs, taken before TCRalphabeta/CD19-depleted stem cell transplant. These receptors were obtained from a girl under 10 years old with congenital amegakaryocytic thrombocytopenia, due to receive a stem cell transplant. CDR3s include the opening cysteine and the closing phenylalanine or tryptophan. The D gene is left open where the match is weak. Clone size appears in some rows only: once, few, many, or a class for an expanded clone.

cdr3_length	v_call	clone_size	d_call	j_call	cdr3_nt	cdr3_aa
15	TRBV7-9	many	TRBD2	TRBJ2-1	TGTGCCAGCAGCTCGGAGCGGGATCACTACAATGAGCAGTTCTTC	CASSSERDHYNEQFF
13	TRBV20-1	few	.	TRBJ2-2	TGCAGTGCTACTAGGACGAACACCGGGGAGCTGTTTTTT	CSATRTNTGELFF
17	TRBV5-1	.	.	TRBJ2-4	TGCGCCAGCAGCTTGAGGGATCCAGGGGTGGCCAAAAACATTCAGTACTTC	CASSLRDPGVAKNIQYF
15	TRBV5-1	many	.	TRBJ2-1	TGCGCCAGCAAATTTGCGCTCAGCTCCTACAATGAGCAGTTCTTC	CASKFALSSYNEQFF
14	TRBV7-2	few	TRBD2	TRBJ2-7	TGTGCCAGCAGCAGGACTAGCGGGAGAACTGGGCAGTACTTC	CASSRTSGRTGQYF
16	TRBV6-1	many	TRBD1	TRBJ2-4	TGTGCCAGCAGTGGGATCGACAGGGGAGTTTTGCACATTCAGTACTTC	CASSGIDRGVLHIQYF
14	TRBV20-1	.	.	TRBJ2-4	TGCAGTGCTAGAGATCTGCGGGGTGGAAACATTCAGTACTTC	CSARDLRGGNIQYF
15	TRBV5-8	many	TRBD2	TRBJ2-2	TGTGCCAGCAGCTCAGGACTAGCGGACACCGGGGAGCTGTTTTTT	CASSSGLADTGELFF
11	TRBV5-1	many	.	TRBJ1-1	TGCGCCAGCAGCTTCGACAGCGAAGCTTTCTTT	CASSFDSEAFF
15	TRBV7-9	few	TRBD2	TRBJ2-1	TGTGCCAGCAGCACAACTAGCGGGAGGTACAATGAGCAGTTCTTC	CASSTTSGRYNEQFF
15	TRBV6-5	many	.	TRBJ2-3	TGTGCCAGCAGTTACAGATCTCCTAGCACAGATACGCAGTATTTT	CASSYRSPSTDTQYF
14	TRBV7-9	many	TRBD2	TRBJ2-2	TGTGCCAGCGATACTAGCGGGAGCACCGGGGAGCTGTTTTTT	CASDTSGSTGELFF
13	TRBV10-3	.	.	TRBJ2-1	TGTGCCATCAGTGAAAAATTCAGCAATGAGCATTTCTTC	CAISEKFSNEHFF
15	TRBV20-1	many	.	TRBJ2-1	TGCAGTGCTAGTCCCGTCTTCTTTGGACACAATGAGCAGTTCTTC	CSASPVFFGHNEQFF
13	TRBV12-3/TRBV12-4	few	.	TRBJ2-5	TGTGCCAGCAGCCCCACTAGCCAGGAGACCCAGTACTTC	CASSPTSQETQYF
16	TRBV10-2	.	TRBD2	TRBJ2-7	TGCGCCAGCAGTGATATTGGGGTAGCGGGAGGTTACGAGCAGTACTTC	CASSDIGVAGGYEQYF
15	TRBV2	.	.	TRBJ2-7	TGTGCCAGCACCGCCGACTTCCGTCACCGTGACGAGCAGTACTTC	CASTADFRHRDEQYF
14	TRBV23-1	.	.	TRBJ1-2	TGCGCCAGCAGTCAATTTCGGGGGGGCTGTGGCTACACCTTC	CASSQFRGGCGYTF
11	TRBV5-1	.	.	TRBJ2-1	TGCGCCAGCAGCTCCGGACTCGTGCAGTTCTTC	CASSSGLVQFF
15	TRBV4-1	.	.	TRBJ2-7	TGCGCCAGCAGCCAAGGCACAGCCCCTAGCAGCGAGCAGTACTTC	CASSQGTAPSSEQYF
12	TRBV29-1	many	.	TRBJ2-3	TGCAGCGTTACGGGGAACACAGATACGCAGTATTTT	CSVTGNTDTQYF
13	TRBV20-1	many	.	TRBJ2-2	TGCAGTGCTAGAGTGGCAGGAACCGGGGAGCTGTTTTTT	CSARVAGTGELFF
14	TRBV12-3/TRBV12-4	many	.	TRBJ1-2	TGTGCCAGCAGTTTACTCCAGACGAACTATGGCTACACCTTC	CASSLLQTNYGYTF
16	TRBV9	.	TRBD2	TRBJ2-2	TGTGCCAGCAGCGCCCCGGGACTAGCAAACACCGGGGAGCTGTTTTTT	CASSAPGLANTGELFF
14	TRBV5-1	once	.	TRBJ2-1	TGCGCCAGCAGCTTGGAGAGGGTTGTCAATGAGCAGTTCTTC	CASSLERVVNEQFF
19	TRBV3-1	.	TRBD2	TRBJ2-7	TGTGCCAGCAGCCAAGGCCCACTAGCGGGAGGTCACCCCACCTACGAGCAGTACTTC	CASSQGPLAGGHPTYEQYF
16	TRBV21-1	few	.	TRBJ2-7	TGTGCCAGCAGCAGCAAAACCACTAGCGGGAGCTACGAGCAGTACTTC	CASSSKTTSGSYEQYF
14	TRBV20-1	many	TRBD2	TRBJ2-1	TGCAGTGCAACGACTAGCGGAACCTACAATGAGCAGTTCTTC	CSATTSGTYNEQFF
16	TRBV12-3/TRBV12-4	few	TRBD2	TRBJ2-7	TGTGCCAGCAGTCCCTACCGGGGGGGGGGATCCTACGAGCAGTACTTC	CASSPYRGGGSYEQYF
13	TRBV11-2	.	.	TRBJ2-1	TGTGCCAGCAGCCCACATCCAGGAATTGAGCAGTTCTTC	CASSPHPGIEQFF
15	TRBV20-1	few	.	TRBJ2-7	TGCAGTGCTAGAGATTTGATTGGTAACAACTACGAGCAGTACTTC	CSARDLIGNNYEQYF
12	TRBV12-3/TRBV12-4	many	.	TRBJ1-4	TGTGCCAGCAGTTTATCGGGTGAAAAACTGTTTTTT	CASSLSGEKLFF
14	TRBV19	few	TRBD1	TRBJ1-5	TGTGCCAGTAGCCAACAGGGGAACAATCAGCCCCAGCATTTT	CASSQQGNNQPQHF
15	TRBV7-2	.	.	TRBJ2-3	TGTGCCAGCAGCCCTAGCGCGAGACCCACAGATACGCAGTATTTT	CASSPSARPTDTQYF
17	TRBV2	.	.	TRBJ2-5	TGTGCCAGCCTGCCCGAAGGGGACCCCGGGGGATTAGAGACCCAGTACTTC	CASLPEGDPGGLETQYF
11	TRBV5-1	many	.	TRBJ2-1	TGCGCCAGCAGCTTGGTAGCGGAGCAGTTCTTC	CASSLVAEQFF
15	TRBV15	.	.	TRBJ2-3	TGTGCCACCAGCGGGGGCACCTCCGGCACAGATACGCAGTATTTT	CATSGGTSGTDTQYF
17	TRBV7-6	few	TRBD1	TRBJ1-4	TGTGCCAGCAGCTCCTTGGACAGGGGGCTTCCTAATGAAAAACTGTTTTTT	CASSSLDRGLPNEKLFF
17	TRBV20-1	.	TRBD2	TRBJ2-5	TGCAGTGCTAGACGATCGGGACTAGCGGACCTCCGGGAGACCCAGTACTTC	CSARRSGLADLRETQYF
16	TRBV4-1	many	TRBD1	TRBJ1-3	TGCGCCAGCAGCCAAGTGGGACAGGGAGCTGGAAACACCATATATTTT	CASSQVGQGAGNTIYF
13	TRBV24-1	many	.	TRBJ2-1	TGTGCCACCAGTGACTTAGGTCTCCATGAGCAGTTCTTC	CATSDLGLHEQFF
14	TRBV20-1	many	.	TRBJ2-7	TGCAGTGCTATGTCCGATGCGGGGTCCTACGAGCAGTACTTC	CSAMSDAGSYEQYF
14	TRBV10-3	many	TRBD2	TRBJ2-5	TGTGCCATCAGTGAGGCGGGAGGGCAAGAGACCCAGTACTTC	CAISEAGGQETQYF
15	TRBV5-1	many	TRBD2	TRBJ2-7	TGCGCCAGCAGCTTGGACGGGAGGGCCTCTTACGAGCAGTACTTC	CASSLDGRASYEQYF
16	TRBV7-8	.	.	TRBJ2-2	TGTGCCAGCAGCACACCCAGAGGGGAGCGCACCAGGGAGCTGTTTTTT	CASSTPRGERTRELFF
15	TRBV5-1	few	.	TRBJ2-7	TGCGCCAGCAGCTGGACCGGGGTCGAGCCCTACGAGCAGTACTTC	CASSWTGVEPYEQYF
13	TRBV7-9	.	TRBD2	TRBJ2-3	TGTGCCAGCAGCAGGACTAGCCCTGATACGCAGTATTTT	CASSRTSPDTQYF
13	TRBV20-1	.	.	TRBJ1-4	TGCAGTGCATGGCGAAACTCAAATGAAAAACTGTTTTTT	CSAWRNSNEKLFF
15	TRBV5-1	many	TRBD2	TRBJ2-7	TGCGCCAGCAGCTTGTGGGGTAGCGGGAGTAACGAGCAGTACTTC	CASSLWGSGSNEQYF
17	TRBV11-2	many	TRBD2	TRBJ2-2	TGTGCCAGCAGCATGGGACTAGCGGGAGGGCCCGTCGGGGAGCTGTTTTTT	CASSMGLAGGPVGELFF
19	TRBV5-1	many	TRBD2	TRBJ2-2	TGCGCCAGCAGCTTGGTGTGTGGGCTAGCGGCCCCGAACACCGGGGAGCTGTTTTTT	CASSLVCGLAAPNTGELFF
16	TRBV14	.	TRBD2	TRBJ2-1	TGTGCCAGCAGCCCAACTAGCGGGAGCTCGATAGATGAGCAGTTCTTC	CASSPTSGSSIDEQFF
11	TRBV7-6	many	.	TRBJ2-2	TGTGCCAGCAGAAAATCCGGGGAGCTGTTTTTT	CASRKSGELFF